This paragraph covers one T cell receptor beta chain sequence. As handled by the study authors: By means of reference gene primer amplification, nucleated cell counts were estimated. Assay used: immunoSEQ multiplex PCR; TCRdb lists only in-frame clones, some missing. The V and J calls and clone size are taken from that table; D and trimming were inferred from the DNA. The repertoire holds 450,000 to 500,000 clones, with about 85% as singletons. The data stem from a study of blood T cell repertoires in COVID-19. Study as a whole: Whether acute or convalescent, the COVID-19 samples came from the United States, Italy and Spain.

Enrolled through a virtual design, the participants were between 18 and 89 years of age and came from about two dozen US areas. Which cohort a participant joined came from the clinical history participants gave. Germline CDR1 is LNHNV and CDR2 is YYDKDF (reference sequence). The V end lost 1 base, the J end lost 0 bases, and 15 bases lay between the germline ends. This CDR3 has 18 residues. The J gene is TRBJ1-4, the V gene TRBV15; the D gene is possibly TRBD1 (6 bases). The TCR originated in a woman aged 55-70 years who had recovered from COVID-19. Sample: PBMCs or T cells enriched from blood (not recorded which). CDR3 loop: CATSRGAGVFATNEKLFF. For the CDR3, the DNA is TGTGCCACCAGCAGAGGGGCAGGGGTTTTTGCAACTAATGAAAAACTGTTTTTT.